This T cell receptor beta chain is from a study of tumor-infiltrating lymphocytes in primary liver carcinoma. Study-wide context: These were node-negative, non-metastatic T1-T3 tumors of 4.2 to 10 cm. Notes on the study in general: Against blood, tumors held a significantly higher top-250-clone fraction (p = 0.039).

cDNA specific to TCR beta was made from 500 ng of total RNA, with a constant-region primer employed for priming. Three nested multiplex PCR rounds, a slightly modified ARM-PCR, produced the libraries for TCR beta. In the first two PCR rounds, TRBV1-TRBV30 forward primers were paired with a C-beta reverse primer, and each round lasted roughly 10 cycles. TCRdb processed the multiplex PCR reads anew with MiXCR; each CDR3 protein has one entry. The sample lists around 210,000 distinct CDR3 sequences; 65% were seen once. Researchers drew blood RNA from unsorted whole blood and extracted germline DNA as well. The trim removed 3 bases at V and 5 bases at J, leaving 1 base unmatched. Germline assignment: CDR1 MDHEN and CDR2 SYDVKM. The CDR3 sequence is 14 residues long. Notes on this clonotype: No antigen is known for it.

The chain is built from TRBV28 and TRBJ1-4; 9 positions agree with TRBD1. This TCR derives from a woman in her sixties with primary liver carcinoma and hepatitis B virus infection. The sequenced material came from peripheral blood. In DNA, the CDR3 is TGTGCCAGCAGTTTTACAGGGGGCAATGAAAAACTGTTTTTT. Its translation: CASSFTGGNEKLFF.